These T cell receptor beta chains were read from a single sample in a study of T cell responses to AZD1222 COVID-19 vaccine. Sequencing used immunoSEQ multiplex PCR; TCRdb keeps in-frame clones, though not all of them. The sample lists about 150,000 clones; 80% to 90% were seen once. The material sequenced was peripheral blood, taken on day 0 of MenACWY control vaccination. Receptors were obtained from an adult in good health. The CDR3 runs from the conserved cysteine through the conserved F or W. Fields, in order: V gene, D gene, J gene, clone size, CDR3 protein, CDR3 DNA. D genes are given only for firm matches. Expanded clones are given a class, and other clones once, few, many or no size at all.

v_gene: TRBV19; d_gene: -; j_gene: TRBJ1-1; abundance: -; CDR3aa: CALKETASNTEAFF; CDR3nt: TGTGCCCTTAAGGAGACAGCCAGCAACACTGAAGCTTTCTTT
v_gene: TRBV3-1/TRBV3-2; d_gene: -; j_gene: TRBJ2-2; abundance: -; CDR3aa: CASSLSQGLGTGELFF; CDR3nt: TGTGCCAGCAGCCTTTCACAGGGATTGGGGACCGGGGAGCTGTTTTTT
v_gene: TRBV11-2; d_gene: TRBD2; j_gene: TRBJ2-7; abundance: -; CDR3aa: CASSRGLAGNEQYF; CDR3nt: TGTGCCAGCAGCCGGGGGCTAGCGGGAAATGAGCAGTACTTC
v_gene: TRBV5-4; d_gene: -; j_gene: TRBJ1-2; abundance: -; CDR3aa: CASSHAGGPANYGYTF; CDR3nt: TGTGCCAGCAGCCACGCGGGGGGCCCGGCTAACTATGGCTACACCTTC
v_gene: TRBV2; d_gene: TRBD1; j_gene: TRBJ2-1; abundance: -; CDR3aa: CASSKQTGADEQFF; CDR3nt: TGTGCCAGCAGTAAACAGACAGGGGCGGATGAGCAGTTCTTC
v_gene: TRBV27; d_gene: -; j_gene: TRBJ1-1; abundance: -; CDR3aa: CASRLTVIYTEAFF; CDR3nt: TGTGCCAGCCGACTTACAGTTATTTACACTGAAGCTTTCTTT
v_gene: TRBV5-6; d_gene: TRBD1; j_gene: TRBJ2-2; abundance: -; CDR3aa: CASSLVGQGRGELFF; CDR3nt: TGTGCCAGCAGCTTGGTCGGACAGGGAAGAGGGGAGCTGTTTTTT
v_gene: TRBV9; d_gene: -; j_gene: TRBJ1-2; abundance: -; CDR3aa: CASSVAHTGDGYTF; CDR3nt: TGTGCCAGCAGCGTAGCTCACACAGGAGATGGCTACACCTTC
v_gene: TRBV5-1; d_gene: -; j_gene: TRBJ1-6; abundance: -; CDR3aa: CASSLDLAALGRPLHF; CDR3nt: TGCGCCAGCAGCTTGGATCTCGCGGCGTTGGGAAGGCCCCTCCACTTT
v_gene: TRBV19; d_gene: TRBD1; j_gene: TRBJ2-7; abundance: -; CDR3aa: CASSWQGAPGGHEQYF; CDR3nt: TGTGCCAGTAGTTGGCAGGGGGCCCCCGGAGGTCACGAGCAGTACTTC
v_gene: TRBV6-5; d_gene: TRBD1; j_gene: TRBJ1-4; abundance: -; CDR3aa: CASSYAGQGIEKLFF; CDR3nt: TGTGCCAGCAGCTACGCGGGACAGGGTATCGAAAAACTGTTTTTT
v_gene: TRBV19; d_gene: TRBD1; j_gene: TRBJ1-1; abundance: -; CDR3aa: CASSISGTVMTEAFF; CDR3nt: TGTGCCAGTAGTATTTCCGGGACAGTTATGACTGAAGCTTTCTTT
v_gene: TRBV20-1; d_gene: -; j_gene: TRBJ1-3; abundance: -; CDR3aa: CSASGAHSGNTIYF; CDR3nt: TGCAGTGCTAGTGGGGCTCACTCTGGAAACACCATATATTTT
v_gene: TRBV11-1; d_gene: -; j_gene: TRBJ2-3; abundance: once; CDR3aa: CASSSSFDTQYF; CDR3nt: TGTGCCAGCAGCTCCTCGTTTGATACGCAGTATTTT
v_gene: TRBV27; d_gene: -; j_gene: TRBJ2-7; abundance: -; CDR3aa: CASSFWGASEQYF; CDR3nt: TGTGCCAGCAGTTTCTGGGGCGCGTCCGAGCAGTACTTC
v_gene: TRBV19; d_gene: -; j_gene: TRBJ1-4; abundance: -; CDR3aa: CASSNRAPNEKLFF; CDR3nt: TGTGCCAGTAGTAATCGCGCTCCAAATGAAAAACTGTTTTTT
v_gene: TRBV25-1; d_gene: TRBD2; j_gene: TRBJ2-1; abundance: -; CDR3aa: CASSVPGLQQFF; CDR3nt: TGTGCCAGCAGTGTACCGGGACTACAGCAGTTCTTC
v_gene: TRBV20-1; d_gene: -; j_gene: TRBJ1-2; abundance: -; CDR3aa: CSASKGVGYGYTF; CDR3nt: TGCAGTGCTAGTAAGGGAGTGGGCTATGGCTACACCTTC
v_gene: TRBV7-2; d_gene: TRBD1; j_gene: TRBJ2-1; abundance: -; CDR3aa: CASSLGTGGPISYNEQFF; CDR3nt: TGTGCCAGCAGCTTAGGGACAGGGGGCCCAATTTCCTACAATGAGCAGTTCTTC
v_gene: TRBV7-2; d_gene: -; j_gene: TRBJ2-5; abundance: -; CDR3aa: CASSLAMTVQETQYF; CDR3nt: TGTGCCAGCAGCTTAGCAATGACAGTCCAAGAGACCCAGTACTTC
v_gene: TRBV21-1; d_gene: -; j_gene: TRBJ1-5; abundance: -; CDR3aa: CASSERHSGNQPQHF; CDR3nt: TGTGCCAGCAGTGAGCGCCATAGCGGCAATCAGCCCCAGCATTTT
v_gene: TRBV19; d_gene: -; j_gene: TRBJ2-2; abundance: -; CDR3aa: CASSSARLVTGELFF; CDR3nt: TGTGCCAGTAGTTCTGCCAGACTGGTGACCGGGGAGCTGTTTTTT
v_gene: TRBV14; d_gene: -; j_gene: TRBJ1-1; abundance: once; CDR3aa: CASRGWSEAFF; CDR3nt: TGTGCCAGCAGGGGATGGTCCGAAGCTTTCTTT
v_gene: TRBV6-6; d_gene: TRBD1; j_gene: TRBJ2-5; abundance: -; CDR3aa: CASSGQGQETQYF; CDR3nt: TGTGCCAGCAGCGGACAGGGACAAGAGACCCAGTACTTC
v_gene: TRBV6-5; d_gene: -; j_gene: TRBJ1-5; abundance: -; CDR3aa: CAGCLDTNQPQHF; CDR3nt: TGTGCCGGGTGTTTGGATACCAATCAGCCCCAGCATTTT
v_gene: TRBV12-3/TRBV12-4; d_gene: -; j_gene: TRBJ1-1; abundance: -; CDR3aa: CASIRGAKTEAFF; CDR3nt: TGTGCCAGCATACGGGGGGCGAAAACTGAAGCTTTCTTT
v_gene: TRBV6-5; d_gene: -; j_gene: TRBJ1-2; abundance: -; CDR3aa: CASSSRQPLNYGYTF; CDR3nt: TGTGCCAGCAGTTCTCGACAGCCTCTTAACTATGGCTACACCTTC
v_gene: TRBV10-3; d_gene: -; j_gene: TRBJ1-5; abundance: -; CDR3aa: CAISSGIDYQPQHF; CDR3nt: TGTGCCATCAGTTCAGGGATCGATTATCAGCCCCAGCATTTT
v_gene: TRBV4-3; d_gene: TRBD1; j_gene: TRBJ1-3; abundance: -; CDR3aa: CASSQDHRGLGNTIYF; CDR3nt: TGCGCCAGCAGCCAAGATCACAGGGGGCTTGGAAACACCATATATTTT
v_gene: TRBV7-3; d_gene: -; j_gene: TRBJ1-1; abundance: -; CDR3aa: CASSLYMNTEAFF; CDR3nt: TGTGCCAGCAGCTTATATATGAACACTGAAGCTTTCTTT
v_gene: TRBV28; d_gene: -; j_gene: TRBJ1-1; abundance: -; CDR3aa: CASSPTSGRAEAFF; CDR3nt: TGTGCCAGCAGTCCTACGAGCGGGAGGGCTGAAGCTTTCTTT
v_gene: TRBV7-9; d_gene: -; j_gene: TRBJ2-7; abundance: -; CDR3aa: CASSLTSTRSYEQYF; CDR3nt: TGTGCCAGCAGCTTAACTAGCACCCGCTCCTACGAGCAGTACTTC